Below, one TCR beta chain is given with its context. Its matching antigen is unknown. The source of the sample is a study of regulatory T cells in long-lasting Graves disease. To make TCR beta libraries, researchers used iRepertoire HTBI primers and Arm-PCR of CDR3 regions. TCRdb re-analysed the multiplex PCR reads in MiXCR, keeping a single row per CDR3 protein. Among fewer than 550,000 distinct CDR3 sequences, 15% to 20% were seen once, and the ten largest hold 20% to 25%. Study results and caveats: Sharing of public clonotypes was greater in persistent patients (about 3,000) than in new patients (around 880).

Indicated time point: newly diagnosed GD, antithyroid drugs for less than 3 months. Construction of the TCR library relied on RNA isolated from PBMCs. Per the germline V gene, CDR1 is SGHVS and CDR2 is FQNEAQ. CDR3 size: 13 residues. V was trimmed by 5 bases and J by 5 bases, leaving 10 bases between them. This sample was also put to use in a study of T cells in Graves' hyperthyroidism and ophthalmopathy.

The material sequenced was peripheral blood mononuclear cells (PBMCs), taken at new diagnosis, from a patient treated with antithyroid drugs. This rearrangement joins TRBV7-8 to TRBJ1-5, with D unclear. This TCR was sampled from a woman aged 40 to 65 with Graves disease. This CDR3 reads CASSRSRDQPQHF. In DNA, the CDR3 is TGTGCCAGCAGCCGGTCAAGGGATCAGCCCCAGCATTTT.